Listed below are T cell receptor beta chains from one sample, sequenced in a study of T cells in Graves' hyperthyroidism and ophthalmopathy. From the multiplex PCR reads, TCRdb called clonotypes with MiXCR, one entry per CDR3 protein. The repertoire holds 450,000 to 650,000 distinct CDR3 sequences, with approximately 17% as singletons. Sequenced sample: blood. The source of these receptors is a woman between 18 and 29 years old with Graves' ophthalmopathy. The CDR3 runs from the conserved cysteine through the conserved F or W. D genes are given only for firm matches. The size entry is marked missing in some rows and otherwise reads once, few, many or a size class.

>NA|TRBJ1-2|NA|TRBV7-9
CASSPQKAGRGYTF
TGTGCCAGCAGCCCCCAGAAGGCAGGTCGGGGCTACACCTTC
>NA|TRBJ1-2|NA|TRBV29-1
CSVVNSYGYTF
TGCAGCGTTGTCAACTCCTATGGCTACACCTTC
>many|TRBJ2-1|TRBD2|TRBV7-2
CASSLVSGSYNEQFF
TGTGCCAGCAGCTTAGTTAGCGGGTCTTACAATGAGCAGTTCTTC
>many|TRBJ1-4|TRBD1|TRBV11-2
CASSPAGTGLELFF
TGTGCCAGCAGCCCCGCCGGGACAGGGTTGGAACTGTTTTTT
>few|TRBJ1-5|TRBD1|TRBV6-2/TRBV6-3
CASTPRGTSNQPQHF
TGTGCCAGCACCCCCAGGGGGACTAGCAATCAGCCCCAGCATTTT
>many|TRBJ2-1|TRBD2|TRBV20-1
CSARVSGRANEQFF
TGCAGTGCTAGAGTTAGCGGGAGGGCGAATGAGCAGTTCTTC
>few|TRBJ2-5|NA|TRBV2
CASSGLAPVGETQYF
TGTGCCAGCAGCGGCCTGGCCCCGGTAGGAGAGACCCAGTACTTC
>many|TRBJ2-1|NA|TRBV6-1
CASNRIPRDSRSYNEQFF
TGTGCCAGCAACAGAATTCCCCGAGACAGTCGTTCCTACAATGAGCAGTTCTTC
>many|TRBJ1-1|NA|TRBV6-4
CASSERQNTEAFF
TGTGCCAGCAGTGAAAGGCAGAACACTGAAGCTTTCTTT
>NA|TRBJ2-7|TRBD2|TRBV7-9
CASSPLKPGLAGFEQYF
TGTGCCAGCAGCCCCTTAAAACCGGGACTAGCGGGGTTCGAGCAGTACTTC
>many|TRBJ2-1|NA|TRBV6-1
CASGRTQFF
TGTGCCAGCGGTCGGACGCAGTTCTTC
>few|TRBJ2-3|TRBD2|TRBV4-3
CASSQRSGRARSGTDTQYF
TGCGCCAGCAGCCAAAGGAGCGGGAGGGCCAGGTCTGGCACAGATACGCAGTATTTT
>few|TRBJ2-1|NA|TRBV20-1
CSARDHEQFF
TGCAGTGCTAGAGATCATGAGCAGTTCTTC
>NA|TRBJ2-4|TRBD1|TRBV28
CTSLDRVGNIQYF
TGTACCAGCCTGGACAGGGTTGGAAACATTCAGTACTTC
>NA|TRBJ1-3|NA|TRBV10-3
CAISEDRSGNTIYF
TGTGCCATCAGTGAGGACAGGTCTGGAAACACCATATATTTT